A selection of T cell receptor beta chains follows, all from one sample in a study of blood T cell repertoires in COVID-19. The repertoire was sequenced with immunoSEQ multiplex PCR; TCRdb's copy has only in-frame clones and lacks some. The sample has about 130,000 clones; 70% to 90% are singletons. The material sequenced was peripheral blood. The receptors come from an elderly woman with acute or convalescent COVID-19. Both conserved end residues are part of each CDR3. The D gene is left open where the match is weak. Rows give clone size only sometimes, using once, few, many, or a class for an expanded clone.

size	V	J	D	CDR3	DNA
NA	TRBV7-3	TRBJ2-5	TRBD1	CASGRGREETQYF	TGTGCCAGCGGCAGGGGGCGCGAAGAGACCCAGTACTTC
NA	TRBV2	TRBJ1-4	TRBD1	CASNRQGDEKLFF	TGTGCCAGCAACCGACAGGGGGATGAAAAACTGTTTTTT
NA	TRBV29-1	TRBJ2-4	NA	CSVEGGVGKNIQYF	TGCAGCGTTGAAGGGGGGGTTGGCAAAAACATTCAGTACTTC
NA	TRBV9	TRBJ2-1	NA	CASTFTPVSRGNEQFF	TGTGCCAGCACCTTTACCCCCGTTAGCAGGGGCAATGAGCAGTTCTTC
NA	TRBV24-1	TRBJ1-2	TRBD1	CATSTGTANYGYTF	TGTGCCACCAGCACCGGGACAGCTAACTATGGCTACACCTTC
NA	TRBV28	TRBJ1-2	NA	CASLETGMGNYGYTF	TGTGCCAGCCTAGAAACAGGGATGGGTAACTATGGCTACACCTTC
NA	TRBV7-2	TRBJ2-2	NA	CASSLTGTSNTGELFF	TGTGCCAGCAGTCTTACAGGGACCTCCAACACCGGGGAGCTGTTTTTT
NA	TRBV4-2	TRBJ1-5	NA	CASSQAKGRLDQPQHF	TGTGCCAGCAGCCAAGCGAAGGGGCGCCTGGATCAGCCCCAGCATTTT
NA	TRBV18	TRBJ1-3	NA	CASSPKTESAGNTIYF	TGTGCCAGCTCACCAAAGACAGAAAGCGCTGGAAACACCATATATTTT
few	TRBV6-2/TRBV6-3	TRBJ2-2	NA	CASSYTLGGTGELFF	TGTGCCAGCAGTTACACCCTGGGGGGTACCGGGGAGCTGTTTTTT
NA	TRBV12-3/TRBV12-4	TRBJ1-1	NA	CASSPTGLAAFF	TGTGCCAGCAGTCCAACTGGACTGGCAGCTTTCTTT
NA	TRBV7-8	TRBJ2-1	NA	CASSLLLRESEQFF	TGTGCCAGCAGCTTATTATTACGGGAGAGTGAGCAGTTCTTC
NA	TRBV2	TRBJ1-2	TRBD1	CASRGTGIYGYTF	TGTGCCAGCAGGGGGACAGGGATCTATGGCTACACCTTC
NA	TRBV18	TRBJ2-1	TRBD2	CASSPVIAGVGNEQFF	TGTGCCAGCTCACCAGTCATAGCGGGAGTGGGGAATGAGCAGTTCTTC
NA	TRBV6-5	TRBJ2-2	NA	CASTNFDGELFF	TGTGCCAGCACAAACTTTGACGGGGAGCTGTTTTTT
NA	TRBV7-2	TRBJ1-4	TRBD1	CASRSGTGAGQWGEKLFF	TGTGCCAGCAGGTCCGGGACAGGGGCCGGACAATGGGGGGAAAAACTGTTTTTT
NA	TRBV5-5	TRBJ2-3	TRBD1	CASSLGQGAGDTQYF	TGTGCCAGCAGCTTGGGGCAGGGGGCGGGAGATACGCAGTATTTT
NA	TRBV6-5	TRBJ1-1	TRBD1	CASRQGASNTEAFF	TGTGCCAGCAGGCAGGGGGCTTCGAACACTGAAGCTTTCTTT
NA	TRBV11-3	TRBJ2-7	TRBD1	CASSFSGTDEQYF	TGTGCCAGCAGCTTTAGTGGGACAGACGAGCAGTACTTC
NA	TRBV19	TRBJ2-6	TRBD1	CASKAGGSGANVLTF	TGTGCCAGTAAAGCAGGGGGCTCTGGGGCCAACGTCCTGACTTTC
NA	TRBV5-1	TRBJ2-5	TRBD2	CASSTTSGPQETQYF	TGCGCCAGCAGCACAACTAGCGGGCCCCAAGAGACCCAGTACTTC
few	TRBV24-1	TRBJ1-5	NA	CATSDTTGTRPQHF	TGTGCCACCAGTGATACTACAGGAACCCGGCCCCAGCATTTT
NA	TRBV5-4	TRBJ2-1	TRBD2	CASSPGASGGSQKGEQFF	TGTGCCAGCAGTCCCGGGGCTAGCGGGGGGTCGCAGAAGGGAGAGCAGTTCTTC
NA	TRBV6-4	TRBJ2-1	NA	CASSEEGRKNNEQFF	TGTGCCAGCAGTGAGGAGGGGCGGAAAAACAATGAGCAGTTCTTC
NA	TRBV10-2	TRBJ2-3	TRBD1	CASSEGLGGQGRPDTQYF	TGCGCCAGCAGTGAGGGGCTCGGGGGACAGGGTCGTCCAGATACGCAGTATTTT
NA	TRBV6-1	TRBJ1-3	NA	CASSEGALGSGNTIYF	TGTGCCAGCAGTGAGGGGGCCTTGGGCTCAGGAAACACCATATATTTT
NA	TRBV2	TRBJ1-1	TRBD1	CASRPDRANTEAFF	TGTGCCAGCAGGCCGGACAGGGCAAACACTGAAGCTTTCTTT
NA	TRBV4-1	TRBJ2-7	TRBD1	CASSQVPGQGGHEQYF	TGCGCCAGCAGCCAGGTTCCGGGACAGGGGGGACACGAGCAGTACTTC
NA	TRBV7-9	TRBJ2-5	NA	CASSLLGGQETQYF	TGTGCCAGCAGCTTGCTAGGGGGCCAAGAGACCCAGTACTTC
NA	TRBV3-1/TRBV3-2	TRBJ2-3	TRBD2	CASSGLAGGATDTQYF	TGTGCCAGCAGCGGACTAGCGGGGGGCGCCACAGATACGCAGTATTTT
few	TRBV10-3	TRBJ1-6	TRBD1	CAISESRDRGLSPLHF	TGTGCCATCAGTGAGTCTCGGGACAGGGGGTTGTCACCCCTCCACTTT
once	TRBV6-5	TRBJ2-3	TRBD2	CASSSGLAGTDTQYF	TGTGCCAGCAGTTCGGGACTAGCGGGGACAGATACGCAGTATTTT
NA	TRBV10-3	TRBJ1-2	TRBD1	CAIKRTGTLSNYGYTF	TGTGCCATCAAGAGGACAGGGACCCTCTCTAACTATGGCTACACCTTC
few	TRBV7-9	TRBJ2-2	TRBD1	CASSLKGTGSGELFF	TGTGCCAGCAGCTTAAAGGGGACAGGTTCCGGGGAGCTGTTTTTT
once	TRBV7-9	TRBJ2-1	TRBD2	CASSLGLAGGGDEQFF	TGTGCCAGCAGCCTCGGACTAGCGGGAGGGGGGGATGAGCAGTTCTTC
NA	TRBV27	TRBJ1-1	TRBD1	CASRTGNRWEMNTEAFF	TGTGCCAGCAGGACAGGGAATAGATGGGAAATGAACACTGAAGCTTTCTTT
once	TRBV7-9	TRBJ1-5	TRBD1	CASSFTGGGEPQHF	TGTGCCAGCAGCTTCACAGGGGGCGGAGAGCCCCAGCATTTT
NA	TRBV19	TRBJ1-5	TRBD1	CASTRDSYNQPQHF	TGTGCCAGTACCCGGGACAGCTACAATCAGCCCCAGCATTTT
NA	TRBV5-1	TRBJ2-2	NA	CASSLEQVRNTGELFF	TGCGCCAGCAGCTTGGAACAGGTCAGGAACACCGGGGAGCTGTTTTTT
NA	TRBV7-2	TRBJ2-3	TRBD2	CASSLLAGGSTDTQYF	TGTGCCAGCAGCTTATTAGCGGGGGGAAGCACAGATACGCAGTATTTT
NA	TRBV7-2	TRBJ2-1	NA	CASSQTSQPGATEQFF	TGTGCCAGCAGTCAAACCTCCCAACCAGGGGCAACTGAGCAGTTCTTC
NA	TRBV2	TRBJ2-7	NA	CASAWLVHEQYF	TGTGCCAGCGCTTGGCTAGTCCACGAGCAGTACTTC